Following are 12 T cell receptor beta chains from one sample sequenced in a study of blood T cells in healthy people across ages. The use of a sample-barcoded 5' primer and a J-beta primer mix characterized a second PCR of 7 to 11 cycles. TCRdb called the 5' RACE reads again in MiXCR, with one record for every CDR3 protein. Of just over 1 million distinct CDR3 sequences in the sample, 40% to 45% were seen once. Sequencing was performed on blood. Receptors originate from a woman aged 60-75 years in good health.

V gene TRBV14 combines with J gene TRBJ1-5, with D tentatively TRBD1 (5 bases). The ends were cut back, 2 bases at V and 3 bases at J, with 8 bases in the middle. The germline V gene has CDR1 SGHDN and CDR2 FVKESK. This CDR3 has 14 amino acids. CDR3 in amino acids: CASSQQGYNQPQHF. CDR3 nucleotide sequence: TGTGCCAGCAGCCAACAGGGATACAATCAGCCCCAGCATTTT. Full variable domain (remainder filled in from reference TRBV14 and TRBJ1-5): EAGVTQFPSHSVIEKGQTVTLRCDPISGHDNLYWYRRVMGKEIKFLLHFVKESKQDESGMPNNRFLAERTGGTYSTLKVQPAELEDSGVYFCASSQQGYNQPQHFGDGTRLSIL.

The chain combines TRBV20-1 with TRBJ2-7, with 12 positions matching TRBD2. CDR3 size: 14 residues. V lost 6 bases to trimming and J lost 3 bases; unmatched junction nucleotides: 6. Looked up from germline, CDR1 is DFQATT and CDR2 is SNEGSKA (reference sequence). In nucleotides, the CDR3 is TGCAGTGCCCAGGGACTAGCGGGCTTCTACGAGCAGTACTTC. It yields the protein CSAQGLAGFYEQYF.

The V call is TRBV15, the J call TRBJ2-1; 11 nucleotides match TRBD2. The CDR3 totals 14 residues. Germline V CDR1 and CDR2: LNHNV, YYDKDF (reference sequence). V dropped 0 bases and J dropped 9; count of bases not matched to a gene: 1. The CDR3 DNA sequence: TGTGCCACCAGCAGAGATCTAGCGGGAGGTGAGCAGTTCTTC. Translating it yields CATSRDLAGGEQFF.

In this sample, this clonotype turned up a few times. This chain uses TRBV20-1 with TRBJ2-1; D not certain. The germline V and J ends were trimmed by 0 bases and 6 bases, with 6 bases remaining between them. This CDR3 is built from 12 residues. Germline loops: CDR1 DFQATT, CDR2 SNEGSKA (reference sequence). CDR3 protein: CSAREDFNEQFF. In DNA form, the CDR3 reads TGCAGTGCTAGAGAAGACTTCAATGAGCAGTTCTTC.

This clonotype was counted at least ten times. CDR3 region: CASSYGTGGREQYF. The CDR3 DNA reads TGTGCCAGCAGTTACGGGACAGGGGGTCGCGAGCAGTACTTC. This chain uses TRBV12-3 or TRBV12-4 with TRBJ2-7, with 11 bases fitting TRBD1. The CDR3 runs to 14 residues. Trimming cost V 4 bases and J 6 bases; bases outside gene matches: 5.

The rearrangement joins TRBV25-1 to TRBJ2-7; D not resolved. The V end was cut by 3 bases, the J end by 1 base, with 19 bases between. Germline V gene lookup returns CDR1 MGHDK and CDR2 SYGVNS. The CDR3 totals 17 residues. Here the CDR3 reads CASSDSSHVLHSYEQYF. CDR3 nucleotide sequence: TGTGCCAGCAGTGATAGTAGCCACGTCCTCCATTCCTACGAGCAGTACTTC.

A few counts support this clonotype. The chain employs TRBV3-1 and TRBJ2-5; D possibly corresponds to TRBD1 (5 bases). The closer fit of TRBJ2-7 to the DNA end suggests the J call may be wrong. CDR3 size: 14 residues. Germline CDR1 and CDR2: LGHDT and YNNKEL (reference sequence). CDR3 sequence (DNA): TGTGCCAGCAGCCAAGGACAGCTTGTGGGCGAGCAGTACTTC. It yields the protein CASSQGQLVGEQYF.

This clonotype was seen a handful of times. This sequence joins TRBV20-1 and TRBJ2-3, with a possible D match to TRBD2 (5 bases). V dropped 5 bases and J dropped 6 bases, with 18 bases sitting between them. This CDR3 region has 14 residues. CDR1 DFQATT and CDR2 SNEGSKA come from the germline V gene (reference sequence). Here the CDR3 DNA reads TGCAGTGCTCTTATGTCGGGATTCGGGGATACGCAGTATTTT. Its protein product is CSALMSGFGDTQYF.

The chain links TRBV30 to TRBJ2-4; tentative D call: TRBD1 (6 bases). With the DNA end fitting TRBJ2-7 better, the J assignment may be wrong. The CDR3 is made up of 11 amino acids. The germline V gene encodes CDR1 GTSNPN and CDR2 SVGIG (reference sequence). CDR3 nucleotides: TGTGCCTTGATTCGAGGGGGCGAGCAGTACTTC. Protein product: CALIRGGEQYF.

This chain links TRBV28 with TRBJ2-7; D might be TRBD1 (6 bases). The CDR3 consists of 16 residues. V was trimmed by 5 bases and J by 4 bases, leaving 21 bases between them. The germline gives CDR1 MDHEN, CDR2 SYDVKM. CDR3 in DNA: TGTGCCAGCAGTACGCGGGCAGGGGAGTGGTTGTACGAGCAGTACTTC. Protein sequence: CASSTRAGEWLYEQYF.

Concerning this clonotype itself: This may be a read error: a much more frequent sequence differs by one nucleotide. The V and J genes are TRBV5-1 and TRBJ1-1; D remains unclear. Germline-derived CDR1 and CDR2 are SGHRS and YFSETQ. V lost 0 bases and J 6 bases, leaving 15 bases between the germline ends. This CDR3 region has 15 residues. This chain's CDR3 is CASSLVGPGSAEAFF. CDR3 DNA sequence: TGCGCCAGCAGCTTGGTTGGACCGGGAAGTGCTGAAGCTTTCTTT. The full variable domain, completed using reference TRBV5-1 and TRBJ1-1, is KAGVTQTPRYLIKTRGQQVTLSCSPISGHRSVSWYQQTPGQGLQFLFEYFSETQRNKGNFPGRFSGRQFSNSRSEMNVSTLELGDSALYLCASSLVGPGSAEAFFGQGTRLTVV.

This chain uses TRBV28 with TRBJ2-6; D may be TRBD1 (5 bases). This CDR3 has 14 amino acids. Looked up from germline, CDR1 is MDHEN and CDR2 is SYDVKM. Deletions cut 7 bases from V and 2 bases from J, with 9 bases between. The CDR3 sequence: CASNRLTGANVLTF. The CDR3 DNA sequence: TGTGCCAGCAACAGGTTAACTGGGGCCAACGTCCTGACTTTC.